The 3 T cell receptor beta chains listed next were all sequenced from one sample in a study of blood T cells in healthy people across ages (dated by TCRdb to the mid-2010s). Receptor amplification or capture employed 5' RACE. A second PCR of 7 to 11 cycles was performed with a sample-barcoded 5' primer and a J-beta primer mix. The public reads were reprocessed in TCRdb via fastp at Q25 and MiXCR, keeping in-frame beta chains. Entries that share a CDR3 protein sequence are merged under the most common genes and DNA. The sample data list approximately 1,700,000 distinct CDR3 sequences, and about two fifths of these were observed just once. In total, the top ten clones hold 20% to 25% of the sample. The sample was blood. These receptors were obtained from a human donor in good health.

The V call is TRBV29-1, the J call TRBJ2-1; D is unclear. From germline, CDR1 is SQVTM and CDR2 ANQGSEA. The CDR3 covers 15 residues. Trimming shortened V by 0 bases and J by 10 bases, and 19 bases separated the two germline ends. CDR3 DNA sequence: TGCAGCGTTGAAGATCCTAGGGCTAATCCCTACGAGCAGTTCTTC. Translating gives CSVEDPRANPYEQFF.

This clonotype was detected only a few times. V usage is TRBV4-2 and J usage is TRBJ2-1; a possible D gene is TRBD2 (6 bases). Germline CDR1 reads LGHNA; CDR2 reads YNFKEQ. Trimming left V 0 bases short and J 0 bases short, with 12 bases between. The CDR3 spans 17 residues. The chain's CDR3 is CASSQEASVSSYNEQFF. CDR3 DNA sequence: TGTGCCAGCAGCCAAGAAGCTAGCGTGAGCTCCTACAATGAGCAGTTCTTC.

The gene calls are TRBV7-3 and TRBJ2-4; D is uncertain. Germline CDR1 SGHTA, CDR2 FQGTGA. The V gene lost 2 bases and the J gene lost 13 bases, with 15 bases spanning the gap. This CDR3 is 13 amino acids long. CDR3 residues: CASSLFVRSEQYF. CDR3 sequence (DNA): TGTGCCAGCAGCTTATTTGTGCGGTCTGAGCAGTACTTC.